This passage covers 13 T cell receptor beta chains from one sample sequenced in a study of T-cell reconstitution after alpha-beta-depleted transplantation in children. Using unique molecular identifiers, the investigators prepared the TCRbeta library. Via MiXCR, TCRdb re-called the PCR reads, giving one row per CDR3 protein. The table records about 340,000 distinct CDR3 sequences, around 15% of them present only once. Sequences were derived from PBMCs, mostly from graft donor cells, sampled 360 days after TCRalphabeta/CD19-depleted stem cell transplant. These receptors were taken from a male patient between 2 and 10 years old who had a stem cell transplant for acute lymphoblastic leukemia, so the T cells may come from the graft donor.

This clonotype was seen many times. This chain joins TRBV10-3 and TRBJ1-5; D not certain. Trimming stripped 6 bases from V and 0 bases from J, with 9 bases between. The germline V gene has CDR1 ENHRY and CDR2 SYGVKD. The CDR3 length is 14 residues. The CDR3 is CAISSTLSNQPQHF. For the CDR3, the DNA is TGTGCCATCAGCTCGACCCTTAGCAATCAGCCCCAGCATTTT.

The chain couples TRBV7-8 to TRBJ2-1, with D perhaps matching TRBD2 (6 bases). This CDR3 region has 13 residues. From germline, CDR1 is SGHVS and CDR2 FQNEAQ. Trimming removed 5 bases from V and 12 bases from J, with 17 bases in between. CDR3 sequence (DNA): TGTGCCAGCAGCCCAGAGGCGGGGCTCCGGCAGTTCTTC. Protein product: CASSPEAGLRQFF.

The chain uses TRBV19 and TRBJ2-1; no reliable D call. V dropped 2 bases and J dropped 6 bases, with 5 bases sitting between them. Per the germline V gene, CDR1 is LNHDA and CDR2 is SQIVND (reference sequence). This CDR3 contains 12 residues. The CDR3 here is CASSININEQFF. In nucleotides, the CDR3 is TGTGCCAGTAGTATAAATATCAATGAGCAGTTCTTC.

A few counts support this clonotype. CDR3 region: CASRHLLAVNTGELFF. The DNA of the CDR3 is TGTGCCAGCAGGCATTTGCTAGCGGTAAACACCGGGGAGCTGTTTTTT. The chain combines TRBV12-3 or TRBV12-4 with TRBJ2-2; TRBD2 agrees at 7 bases. Losses at the gene ends were 6 bases for V and 2 bases for J; bases not matched to a gene: 9. The CDR3 runs 16 residues.

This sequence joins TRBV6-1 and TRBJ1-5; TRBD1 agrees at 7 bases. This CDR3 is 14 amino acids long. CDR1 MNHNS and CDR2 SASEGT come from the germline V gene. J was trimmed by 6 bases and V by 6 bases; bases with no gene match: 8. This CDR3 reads CASSLQGGGQPQHF. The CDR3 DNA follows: TGTGCCAGCAGCCTCCAGGGGGGCGGTCAGCCCCAGCATTTT.

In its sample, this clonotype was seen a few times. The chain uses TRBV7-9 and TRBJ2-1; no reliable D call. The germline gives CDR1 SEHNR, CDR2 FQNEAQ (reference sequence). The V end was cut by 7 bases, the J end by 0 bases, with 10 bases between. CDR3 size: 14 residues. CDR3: CASMVRSSYNEQFF. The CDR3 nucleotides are TGTGCCAGCATGGTGCGAAGCTCCTACAATGAGCAGTTCTTC.

CDR3 nucleotide sequence: TGCGCCAGCAGCTTCAGACGGGCTGAAAAACTGTTTTTT. Amino acids: CASSFRRAEKLFF. The genes are TRBV4-3 and TRBJ1-4; D unresolved. The V and J ends lost 5 bases and 7 bases respectively, with 11 bases between them. This CDR3 has 13 amino acids. Germline V lookup: CDR1 LGHNA, CDR2 YSLEER.

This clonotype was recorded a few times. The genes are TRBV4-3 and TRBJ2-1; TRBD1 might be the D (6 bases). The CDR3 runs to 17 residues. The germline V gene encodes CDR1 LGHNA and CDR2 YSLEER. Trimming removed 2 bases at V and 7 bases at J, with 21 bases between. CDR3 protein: CASSQWGQASPGNEQFF. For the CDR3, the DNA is TGCGCCAGCAGCCAATGGGGGCAGGCTAGCCCGGGGAATGAGCAGTTCTTC.

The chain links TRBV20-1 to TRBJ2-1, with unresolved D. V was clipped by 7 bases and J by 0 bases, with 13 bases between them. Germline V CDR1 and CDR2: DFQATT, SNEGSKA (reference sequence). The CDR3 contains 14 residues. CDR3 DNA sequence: TGCAGTGTGCTGCTCTTAGACTCCTACAATGAGCAGTTCTTC. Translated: CSVLLLDSYNEQFF.

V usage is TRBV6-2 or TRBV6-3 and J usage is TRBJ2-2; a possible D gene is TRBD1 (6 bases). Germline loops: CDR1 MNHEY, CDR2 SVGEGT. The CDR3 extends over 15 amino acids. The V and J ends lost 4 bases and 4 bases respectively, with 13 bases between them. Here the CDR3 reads CASSFGLGGTGELFF. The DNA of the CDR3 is TGTGCCAGCAGTTTTGGTTTAGGGGGCACCGGGGAGCTGTTTTTT.

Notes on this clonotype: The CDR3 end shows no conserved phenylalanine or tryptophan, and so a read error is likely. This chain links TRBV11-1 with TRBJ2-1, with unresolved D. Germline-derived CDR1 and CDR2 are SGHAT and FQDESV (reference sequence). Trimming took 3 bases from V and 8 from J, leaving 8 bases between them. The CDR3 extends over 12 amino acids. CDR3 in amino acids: CASSLNGDEQFS. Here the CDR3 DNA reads TGTGCCAGCAGCTTGAATGGCGATGAGCAGTTCTCC.

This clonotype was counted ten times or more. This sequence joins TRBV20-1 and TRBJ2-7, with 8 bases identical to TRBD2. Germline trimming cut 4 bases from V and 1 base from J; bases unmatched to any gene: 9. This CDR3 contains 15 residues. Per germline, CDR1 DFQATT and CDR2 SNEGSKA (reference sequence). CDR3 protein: CSATSDSGTSYEQYF. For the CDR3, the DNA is TGCAGTGCTACTTCTGATAGCGGGACATCCTACGAGCAGTACTTC.

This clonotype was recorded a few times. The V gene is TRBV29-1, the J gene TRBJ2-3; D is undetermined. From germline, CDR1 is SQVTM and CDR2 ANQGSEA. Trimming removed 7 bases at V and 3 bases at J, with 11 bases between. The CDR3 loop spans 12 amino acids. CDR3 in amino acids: CSAVAWTDTQYF. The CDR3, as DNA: TGCAGCGCGGTGGCTTGGACAGATACGCAGTATTTT.